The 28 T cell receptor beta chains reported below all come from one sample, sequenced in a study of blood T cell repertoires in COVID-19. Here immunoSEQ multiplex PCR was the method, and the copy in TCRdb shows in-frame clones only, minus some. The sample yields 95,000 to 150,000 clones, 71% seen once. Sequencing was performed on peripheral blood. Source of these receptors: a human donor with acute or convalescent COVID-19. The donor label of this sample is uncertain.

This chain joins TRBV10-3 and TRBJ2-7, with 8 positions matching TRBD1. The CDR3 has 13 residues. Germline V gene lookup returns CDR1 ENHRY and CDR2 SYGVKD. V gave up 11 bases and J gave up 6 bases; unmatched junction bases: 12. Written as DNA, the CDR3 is TGTGCCTCAAAGCGGCAGGGGGCGGCCGAGCAGTACTTC. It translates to CASKRQGAAEQYF.

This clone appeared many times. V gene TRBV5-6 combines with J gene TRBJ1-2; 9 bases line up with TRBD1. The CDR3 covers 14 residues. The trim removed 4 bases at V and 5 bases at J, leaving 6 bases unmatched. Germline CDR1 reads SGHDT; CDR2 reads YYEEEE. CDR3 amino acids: CASSTGQGTYGYTF. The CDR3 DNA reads TGTGCCAGCAGCACCGGACAGGGGACGTATGGCTACACCTTC.

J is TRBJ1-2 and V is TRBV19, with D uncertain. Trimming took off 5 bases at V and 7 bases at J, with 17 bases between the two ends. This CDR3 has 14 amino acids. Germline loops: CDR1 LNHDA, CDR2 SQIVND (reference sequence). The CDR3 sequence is CASSARTFGSGYTF. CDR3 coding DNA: TGTGCCAGTAGTGCCAGGACTTTCGGATCTGGCTACACCTTC.

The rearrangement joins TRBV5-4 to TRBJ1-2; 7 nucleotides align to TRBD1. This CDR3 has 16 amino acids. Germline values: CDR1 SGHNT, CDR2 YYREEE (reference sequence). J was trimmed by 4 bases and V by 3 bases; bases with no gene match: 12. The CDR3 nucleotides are TGTGCCAGCAGCTGGGAATCACCAGGGGGACCCTATGGCTACACCTTC. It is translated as CASSWESPGGPYGYTF.

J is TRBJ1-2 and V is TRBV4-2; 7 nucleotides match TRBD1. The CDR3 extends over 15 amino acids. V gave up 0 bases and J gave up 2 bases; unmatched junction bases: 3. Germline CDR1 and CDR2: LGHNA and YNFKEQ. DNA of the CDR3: TGTGCCAGCAGCCAAGAGGGACAGCTAAACTATGGCTACACCTTC. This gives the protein CASSQEGQLNYGYTF.

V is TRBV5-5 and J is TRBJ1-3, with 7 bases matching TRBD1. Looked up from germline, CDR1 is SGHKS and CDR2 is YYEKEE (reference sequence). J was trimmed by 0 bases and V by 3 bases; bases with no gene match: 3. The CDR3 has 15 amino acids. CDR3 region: CASSSRDSSGNTIYF. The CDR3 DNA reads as TGTGCCAGCAGCTCCCGGGACAGCTCTGGAAACACCATATATTTT.

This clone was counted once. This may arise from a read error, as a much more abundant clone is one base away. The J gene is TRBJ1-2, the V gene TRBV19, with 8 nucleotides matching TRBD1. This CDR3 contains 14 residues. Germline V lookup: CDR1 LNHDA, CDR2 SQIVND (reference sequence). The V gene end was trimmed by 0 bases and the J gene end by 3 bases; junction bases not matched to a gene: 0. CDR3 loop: CASSIDRGHYGYTF. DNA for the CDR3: TGTGCCAGTAGTATAGACAGGGGGCACTATGGCTACACCTTC.

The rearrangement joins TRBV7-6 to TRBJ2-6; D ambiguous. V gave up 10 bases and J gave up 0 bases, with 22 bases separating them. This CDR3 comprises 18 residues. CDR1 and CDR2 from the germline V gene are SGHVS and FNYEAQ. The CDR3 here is CAIKTSREQNSGANVLTF. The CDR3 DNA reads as TGTGCCATCAAGACCTCGCGAGAACAGAACTCTGGGGCCAACGTCCTGACTTTC.

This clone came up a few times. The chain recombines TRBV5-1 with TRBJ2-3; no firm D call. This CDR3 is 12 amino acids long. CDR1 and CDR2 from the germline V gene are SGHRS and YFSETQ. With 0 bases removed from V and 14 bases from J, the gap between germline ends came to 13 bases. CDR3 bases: TGCGCCAGCAGCTTGGCTAACCAGGCTCCGTATTTT. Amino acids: CASSLANQAPYF. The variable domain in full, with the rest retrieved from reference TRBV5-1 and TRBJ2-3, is KAGVTQTPRYLIKTRGQQVTLSCSPISGHRSVSWYQQTPGQGLQFLFEYFSETQRNKGNFPGRFSGRQFSNSRSEMNVSTLELGDSALYLCASSLANQAPYFGPGTRLTVL.

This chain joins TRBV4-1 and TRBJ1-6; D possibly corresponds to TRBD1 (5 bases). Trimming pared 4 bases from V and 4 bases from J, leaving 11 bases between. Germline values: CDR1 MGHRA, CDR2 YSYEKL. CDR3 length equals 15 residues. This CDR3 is CASSRIQGYNSPLHF. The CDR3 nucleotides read TGCGCCAGCAGCCGGATTCAGGGTTATAATTCACCCCTCCACTTT.

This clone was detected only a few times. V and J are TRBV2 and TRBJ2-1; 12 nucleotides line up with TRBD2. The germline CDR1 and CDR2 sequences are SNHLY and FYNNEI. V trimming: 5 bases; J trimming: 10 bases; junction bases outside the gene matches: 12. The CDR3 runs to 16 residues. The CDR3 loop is CASSPWASGGAGEQFF. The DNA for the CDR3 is TGTGCCAGCAGTCCCTGGGCTAGCGGGGGGGCCGGAGAGCAGTTCTTC.

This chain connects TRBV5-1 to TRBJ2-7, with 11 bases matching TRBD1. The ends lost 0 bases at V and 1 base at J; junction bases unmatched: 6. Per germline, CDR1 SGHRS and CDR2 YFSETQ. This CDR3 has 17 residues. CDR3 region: CASSLARTGGGSYEQYF. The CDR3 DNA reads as TGCGCCAGCAGCTTGGCCAGGACAGGGGGCGGGTCCTACGAGCAGTACTTC.

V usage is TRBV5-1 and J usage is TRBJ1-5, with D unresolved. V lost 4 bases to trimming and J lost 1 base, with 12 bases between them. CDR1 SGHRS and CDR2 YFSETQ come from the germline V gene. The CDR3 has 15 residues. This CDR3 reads CASSQWPGSNQPQHF. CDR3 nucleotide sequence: TGCGCCAGCAGCCAATGGCCAGGAAGCAATCAGCCCCAGCATTTT.

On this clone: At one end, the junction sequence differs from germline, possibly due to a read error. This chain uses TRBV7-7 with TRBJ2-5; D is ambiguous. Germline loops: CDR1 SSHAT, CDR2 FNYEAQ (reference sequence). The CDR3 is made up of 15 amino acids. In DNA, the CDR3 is TGTGCTAGCAGCTTAGTTAGAGGTCTTGAGCAGACCCAGTACTTC. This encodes CASSLVRGLEQTQYF.

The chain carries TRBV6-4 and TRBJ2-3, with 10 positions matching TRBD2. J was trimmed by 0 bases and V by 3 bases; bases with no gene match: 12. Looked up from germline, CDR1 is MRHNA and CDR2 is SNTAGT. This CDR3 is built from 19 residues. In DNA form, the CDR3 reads TGTGCCAGCAGTGAGGGGGCGCTAGCGGGGGACTCTAGCACAGATACGCAGTATTTT. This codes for CASSEGALAGDSSTDTQYF.

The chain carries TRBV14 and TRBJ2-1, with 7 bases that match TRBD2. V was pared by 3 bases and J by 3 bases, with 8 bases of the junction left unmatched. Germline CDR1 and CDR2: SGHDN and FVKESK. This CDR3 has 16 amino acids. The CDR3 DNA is TGTGCCAGCAGCCATCGAGCGGGGCCACTCTACAATGAGCAGTTCTTC. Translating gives CASSHRAGPLYNEQFF. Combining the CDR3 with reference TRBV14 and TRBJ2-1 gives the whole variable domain EAGVTQFPSHSVIEKGQTVTLRCDPISGHDNLYWYRRVMGKEIKFLLHFVKESKQDESGMPNNRFLAERTGGTYSTLKVQPAELEDSGVYFCASSHRAGPLYNEQFFGPGTRLTVL.

Here the CDR3 reads CASSHRRGGTEAFF. The CDR3 coding sequence is TGTGCCAGCAGCCATAGGAGGGGAGGCACTGAAGCTTTCTTT. V usage is TRBV3-1 (or the pseudogene TRBV3-2) and J usage is TRBJ1-1; D is possibly TRBD1 (5 bases). The germline V gene encodes CDR1 LGHDT and CDR2 YNNKEL (reference sequence). This CDR3 comprises 14 residues. V lost 3 bases to trimming and J lost 4 bases, with 12 bases between them.

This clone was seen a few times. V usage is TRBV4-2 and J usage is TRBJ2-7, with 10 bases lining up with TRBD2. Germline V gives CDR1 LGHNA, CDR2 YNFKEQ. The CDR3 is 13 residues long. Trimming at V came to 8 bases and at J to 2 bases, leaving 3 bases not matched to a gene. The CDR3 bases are TGTGCCAGCGGTAGCGGGGGGCCCTACGAGCAGTACTTC. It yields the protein CASGSGGPYEQYF.

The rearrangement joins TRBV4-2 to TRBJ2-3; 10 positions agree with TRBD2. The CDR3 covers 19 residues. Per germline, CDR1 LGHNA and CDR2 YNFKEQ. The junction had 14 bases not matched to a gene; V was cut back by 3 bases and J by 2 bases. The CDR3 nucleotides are TGTGCCAGCAGCCACGCCCGGCTAGCGGGGGACCTCTCCACAGATACGCAGTATTTT. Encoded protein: CASSHARLAGDLSTDTQYF.

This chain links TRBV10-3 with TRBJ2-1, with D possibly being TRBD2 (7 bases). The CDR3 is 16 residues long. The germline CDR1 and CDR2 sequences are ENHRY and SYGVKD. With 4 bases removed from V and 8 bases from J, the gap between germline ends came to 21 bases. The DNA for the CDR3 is TGTGCCATCAGTGTGTTCGGAGTCGGGGGGCACGATGAGCAGTTCTTC. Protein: CAISVFGVGGHDEQFF.

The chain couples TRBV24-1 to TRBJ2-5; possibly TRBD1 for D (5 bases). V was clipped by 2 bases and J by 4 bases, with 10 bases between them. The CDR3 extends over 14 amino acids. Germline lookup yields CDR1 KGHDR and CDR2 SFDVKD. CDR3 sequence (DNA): TGTGCCACCAGTGATTCTCGCAGGGCAGAGACCCAGTACTTC. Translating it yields CATSDSRRAETQYF.

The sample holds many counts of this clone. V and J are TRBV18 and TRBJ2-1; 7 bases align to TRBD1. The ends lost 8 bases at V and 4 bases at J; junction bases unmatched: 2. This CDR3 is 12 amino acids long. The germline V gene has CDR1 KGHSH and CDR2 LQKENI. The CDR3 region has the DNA TGTGCCAGCCAGGGACAGTACAATGAGCAGTTCTTC. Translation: CASQGQYNEQFF.

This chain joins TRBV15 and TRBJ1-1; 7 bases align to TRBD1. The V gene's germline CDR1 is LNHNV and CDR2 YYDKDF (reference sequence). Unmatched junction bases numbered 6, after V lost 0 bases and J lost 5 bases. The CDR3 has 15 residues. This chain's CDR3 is CATSRDRTGVTEAFF. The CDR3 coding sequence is TGTGCCACCAGCAGAGATCGAACAGGGGTTACTGAAGCTTTCTTT. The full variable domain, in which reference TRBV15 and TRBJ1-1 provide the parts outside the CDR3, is DAMVIQNPRYQVTQFGKPVTLSCSQTLNHNVMYWYQQKSSQAPKLLFHYYDKDFNNEADTPDNFQSRRPNTSFCFLDIRSPGLGDTAMYLCATSRDRTGVTEAFFGQGTRLTVV.

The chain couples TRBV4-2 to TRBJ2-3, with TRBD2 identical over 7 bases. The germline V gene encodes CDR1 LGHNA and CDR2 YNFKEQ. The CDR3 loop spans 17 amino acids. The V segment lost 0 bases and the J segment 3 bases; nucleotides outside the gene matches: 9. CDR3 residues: CASSQDGPSGGTDTQYF. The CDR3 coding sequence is TGTGCCAGCAGCCAAGATGGGCCTAGCGGTGGGACAGATACGCAGTATTTT.

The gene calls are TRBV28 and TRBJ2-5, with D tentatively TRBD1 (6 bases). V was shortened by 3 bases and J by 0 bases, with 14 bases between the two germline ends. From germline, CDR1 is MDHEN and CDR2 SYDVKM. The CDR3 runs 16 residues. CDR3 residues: CASSFAGVSYQETQYF. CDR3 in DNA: TGTGCCAGCAGTTTTGCAGGGGTCTCGTACCAAGAGACCCAGTACTTC.

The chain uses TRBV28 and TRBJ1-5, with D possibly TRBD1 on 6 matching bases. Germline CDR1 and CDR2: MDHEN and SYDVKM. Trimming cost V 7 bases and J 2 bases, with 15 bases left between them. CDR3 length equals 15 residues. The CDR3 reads CASNGEGGGNQPQHF. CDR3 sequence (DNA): TGTGCCAGCAACGGCGAAGGGGGAGGCAATCAGCCCCAGCATTTT. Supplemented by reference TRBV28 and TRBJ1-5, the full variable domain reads DVKVTQSSRYLVKRTGEKVFLECVQDMDHENMFWYRQDPGLGLRLIYFSYDVKMKEKGDIPEGYSVSREKKERFSLILESASTNQTSMYLCASNGEGGGNQPQHFGDGTRLSIL.

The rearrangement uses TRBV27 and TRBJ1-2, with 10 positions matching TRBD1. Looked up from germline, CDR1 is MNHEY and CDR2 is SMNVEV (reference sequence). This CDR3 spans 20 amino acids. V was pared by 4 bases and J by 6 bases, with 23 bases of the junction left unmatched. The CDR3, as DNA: TGTGCCAGCAGTTCCCGGGACAGGGGTAGTTCCAGCTCGATCCCCCATGGCTACACCTTC. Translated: CASSSRDRGSSSSIPHGYTF.

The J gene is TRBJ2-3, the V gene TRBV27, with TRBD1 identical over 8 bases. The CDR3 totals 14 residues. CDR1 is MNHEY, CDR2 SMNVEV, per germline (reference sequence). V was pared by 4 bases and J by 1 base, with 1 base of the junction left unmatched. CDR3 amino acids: CASSSGQGTDTQYF. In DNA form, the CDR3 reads TGTGCCAGCAGTTCGGGACAGGGCACAGATACGCAGTATTTT.